This T cell receptor (beta chain) came from a study of regulatory dendritic cells for organ transplantation. Note on this clone: Its specificity is not known.

CFSE-labeled sorted T cells met regulatory or mature dendritic cells for around 5 days. V was cut by 4 bases and J by 3 bases, with 9 bases left in between. The CDR3 loop spans 13 amino acids. Germline V gives CDR1 MNHEY, CDR2 SMNVEV (reference sequence). Some clones are missing from TCRdb's copy, which holds only in-frame ones; the method was immunoSEQ multiplex PCR. The table lists roughly 11,000 clones, nearly 90% of them singletons. The sequence was obtained from a human donor in good health. The chain links TRBV27 to TRBJ1-1; D not resolved. Sequencing was done on a sample of naive CD8+ T cells from blood cultured with dendritic cells. Documented subset: CD45RA+ naive T cells. CDR3: CASSYSGYTEAFF. The CDR3 bases are TGTGCCAGCAGTTACTCAGGATACACTGAAGCTTTCTTT.